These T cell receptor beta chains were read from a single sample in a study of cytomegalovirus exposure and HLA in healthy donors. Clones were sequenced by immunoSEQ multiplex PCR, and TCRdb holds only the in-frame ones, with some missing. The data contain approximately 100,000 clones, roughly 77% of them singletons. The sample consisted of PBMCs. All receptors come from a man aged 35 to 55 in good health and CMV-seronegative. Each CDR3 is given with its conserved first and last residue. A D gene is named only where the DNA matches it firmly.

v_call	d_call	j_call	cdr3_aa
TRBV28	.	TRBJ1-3	CASSPPGTVAGSGNTIYF
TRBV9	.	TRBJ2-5	CASSVGRVGGHETQYF
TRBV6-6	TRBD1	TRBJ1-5	CASSYEWDSFQPQHF
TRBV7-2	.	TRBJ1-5	CASSLVFSGSNQPQHF
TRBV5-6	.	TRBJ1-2	CASSLNDRIYGYTF
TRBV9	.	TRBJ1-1	CASSVSLGGTEAFF
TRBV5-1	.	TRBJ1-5	CASSPGGRNQPQHF
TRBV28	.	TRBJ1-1	CASSFGGETEAFF
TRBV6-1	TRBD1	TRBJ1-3	CASRPGQGNTIYF
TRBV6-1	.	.	CASSPRVYEQYF
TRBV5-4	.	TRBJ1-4	CASSFRGPDEKLFF
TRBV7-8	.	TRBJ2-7	CASSLGRGYEQYF
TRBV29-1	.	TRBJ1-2	CSVLREPGDGYTF
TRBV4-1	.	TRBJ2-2	CASSQEAGLGTGELFF
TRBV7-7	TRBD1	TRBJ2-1	CASSERQGAGEQFF
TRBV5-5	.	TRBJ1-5	CASSLTRQNQPQHF
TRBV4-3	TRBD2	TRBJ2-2	CASSQFPGLAGGDTGELFF
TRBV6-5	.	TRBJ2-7	CASRWAGSSYEQYF
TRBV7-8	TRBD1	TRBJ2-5	CASSLGDRGETQYF
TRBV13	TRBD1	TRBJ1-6	CASSLGRGDRNSPLHF
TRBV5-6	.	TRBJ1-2	CASSRRSEGVYGYTF
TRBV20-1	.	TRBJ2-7	CSAQEGEQYF
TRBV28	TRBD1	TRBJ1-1	CASSLDAGGYTEAFF
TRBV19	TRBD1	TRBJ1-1	CASTRGMEAFF
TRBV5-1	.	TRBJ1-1	CASSVPQGPNTEAFF
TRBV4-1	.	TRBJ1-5	CASSQTRGNQPQHF
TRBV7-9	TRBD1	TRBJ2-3	CASSLVRGLGDTQYF
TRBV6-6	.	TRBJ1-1	CASSYSDWGAEAFF
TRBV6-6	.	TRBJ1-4	CASSYSTRRRFF
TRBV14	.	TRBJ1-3	CASVFRDSGNTIYF
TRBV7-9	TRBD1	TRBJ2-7	CSSSLNLDRNSYEQYF
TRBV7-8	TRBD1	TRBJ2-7	CASSLERDRGYEQYF
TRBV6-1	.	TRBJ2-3	CASSEMRHITDTQYF
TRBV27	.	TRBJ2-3	CASSLEASTDTQYF
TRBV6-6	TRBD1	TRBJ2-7	CASSVTGGVLYEQYF
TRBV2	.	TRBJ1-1	CASSPEYVPSLPPRGNTEAFF
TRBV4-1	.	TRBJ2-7	CASSRVTGSTYEQYF
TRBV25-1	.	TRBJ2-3	CASSAHSGGPDTQYF
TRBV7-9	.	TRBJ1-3	CSSSLASPGVAGNTIYF
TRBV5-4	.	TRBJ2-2	CASSLVSGGELFF
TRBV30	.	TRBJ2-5	CAWRLGGLETQYF
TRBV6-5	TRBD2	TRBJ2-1	CASRRLAGGNNEQFF
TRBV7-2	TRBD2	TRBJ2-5	CASSLRRGGTETQYF
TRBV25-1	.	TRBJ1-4	CASSEQGLINEKLFF
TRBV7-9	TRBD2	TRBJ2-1	CASSLAPSGGAGNEQFF
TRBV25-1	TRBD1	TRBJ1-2	CASVGTGNYGYTF
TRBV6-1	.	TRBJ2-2	CASSEGTVNTGELFF
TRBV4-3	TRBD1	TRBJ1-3	CASSHRDRAFGNTIYF